Below, 32 T cell receptor beta chains from the same sample are listed, as sequenced in a study of T cells in Graves' hyperthyroidism and ophthalmopathy. Amplification yielded TCR beta CDR3 regions, with RNA transcripts as the source. The HTBI primer set served for first-round RT-PCR of the TCR CDR3. Via MiXCR, TCRdb re-called the multiplex PCR reads, giving one row per CDR3 protein. In the table there are fewer than 350,000 distinct CDR3 sequences, over 20% of which are singletons. Material: blood. The origin of the receptors is a woman between 45 and 65 years old with Graves' hyperthyroidism.

This clonotype came up many times. The chain couples TRBV18 to TRBJ1-5; D is unresolved. From germline, CDR1 is KGHSH and CDR2 LQKENI. CDR3 length: 12 residues. V was cut by 3 bases and J by 7 bases, with 7 bases left in between. The CDR3 region is CASSPGNQPQHF. DNA for the CDR3: TGTGCCAGCTCACCCGGTAACCAGCCCCAGCATTTT.

This clonotype showed up many times. The genes are TRBV7-9 and TRBJ1-6, with 7 bases fitting TRBD1. The V gene's germline CDR1 is SEHNR and CDR2 FQNEAQ (reference sequence). J was trimmed by 10 bases and V by 5 bases; bases with no gene match: 14. The CDR3 loop spans 16 amino acids. The CDR3, as DNA: TGTGCCAGCAGCGAAACAGGACAGGCCTCGGGGTCACCCCTCCACTTT. Amino acids: CASSETGQASGSPLHF.

The chain links TRBV20-1 to TRBJ1-5, with D unresolved. Germline lookup yields CDR1 DFQATT and CDR2 SNEGSKA (reference sequence). Trimming removed 4 bases at V and 0 bases at J, with 7 bases between. The CDR3 runs to 13 residues. CDR3 bases: TGCAGTGCTAAGATCAGTAGCAATCAGCCCCAGCATTTT. This codes for CSAKISSNQPQHF.

This clonotype was picked up many times. The chain is built from TRBV25-1 and TRBJ2-3; D unresolved. CDR3 length: 14 amino acids. The germline V and J ends were trimmed by 0 bases and 2 bases, with 6 bases remaining between them. CDR1 is MGHDK, CDR2 SYGVNS, per germline. The DNA for the CDR3 is TGTGCCAGCAGTGAATACTCCCTCACAGATACGCAGTATTTT. Amino acid sequence: CASSEYSLTDTQYF.

This clonotype has a count of ten or more. The chain couples TRBV5-8 to TRBJ2-7; no firm D call. Trimming removed 4 bases from V and 2 bases from J, with 16 bases in between. This CDR3 is built from 15 residues. Germline V lookup: CDR1 SGHTS, CDR2 YDEGEE. This chain's CDR3 is CASSPAVGRTYEQYF. In DNA, the CDR3 is TGTGCCAGCAGCCCGGCGGTGGGTCGAACCTACGAGCAGTACTTC.

In this sample, this clonotype turned up many times. The chain employs TRBV6-6 and TRBJ1-2; D may be TRBD1 (6 bases). Germline V gives CDR1 MNHNY, CDR2 SVGAGI (reference sequence). The CDR3 length is 15 residues. V was shortened by 2 bases and J by 2 bases, with 12 bases between the two germline ends. The CDR3 sequence: CASSYQGQGNYGYTF. CDR3 DNA sequence: TGTGCCAGCAGTTACCAAGGGCAGGGGAACTATGGCTACACCTTC.

In this sample, this clonotype turned up many times. The genes are TRBV30 and TRBJ2-7; D is perhaps TRBD1 (6 bases). This CDR3 contains 12 residues. V was pared by 4 bases and J by 2 bases, with 9 bases between. CDR1 and CDR2 from the germline V gene are GTSNPN and SVGIG (reference sequence). CDR3 sequence (DNA): TGTGCCTGGAACACAGGGACCTACGAGCAGTACTTC. Its translation is CAWNTGTYEQYF. Using reference TRBV30 and TRBJ2-7 for the parts outside the CDR3, the full variable domain is SQTIHQWPATLVQPVGSPLSLECTVEGTSNPNLYWYRQAAGRGLQLLFYSVGIGQISSEVPQNLSASRPQDRQFILSSKKLLLSDSGFYLCAWNTGTYEQYFGPGTRLTVT.

The chain joins TRBV6-2 or TRBV6-3 to TRBJ2-7; 8 positions match TRBD2. The V segment lost 6 bases and the J segment 4 bases; nucleotides outside the gene matches: 11. Looked up from germline, CDR1 is MNHEY and CDR2 is SVGEGT. The length of the CDR3 is 15 residues. CDR3 protein: CASRPSGGGKYEQYF. DNA for the CDR3: TGTGCCAGCAGGCCCTCCGGGGGGGGGAAATACGAGCAGTACTTC.

The chain has TRBV7-8 and TRBJ1-2, with D unclear. CDR3 length: 12 amino acids. Germline V lookup: CDR1 SGHVS, CDR2 FQNEAQ. The V end was cut by 4 bases, the J end by 13 bases, with 16 bases between. The CDR3 is CASSSQARRFTF. Written as DNA, the CDR3 is TGTGCCAGCAGCTCCCAGGCGCGGCGCTTCACCTTC.

Ten or more counts support this clonotype. This chain connects TRBV28 to TRBJ1-2; TRBD1 aligns across 9 bases. The CDR3 runs to 15 residues. Germline values: CDR1 MDHEN, CDR2 SYDVKM. V was pared by 2 bases and J by 8 bases, with 9 bases of the junction left unmatched. The DNA for the CDR3 is TGTGCCAGCAGTTTAACGGCGGGGACAGGGTACGGCTACACCTTC. As protein: CASSLTAGTGYGYTF.

This clonotype appeared many times. The V call is TRBV7-2, the J call TRBJ2-3, with TRBD2 as a possible D gene (5 bases). Trimming left V 5 bases short and J 1 base short, with 16 bases between. Looked up from germline, CDR1 is SGHTA and CDR2 is FQGNSA. This CDR3 contains 16 residues. In DNA form, the CDR3 reads TGTGCCAGCAGCCTTCGAGGGTCGCTGCGCACAGATACGCAGTATTTT. Translation gives CASSLRGSLRTDTQYF.

This clonotype came up many times. This chain uses TRBV20-1 with TRBJ2-7; weak D call: TRBD1 (5 bases). The CDR3 has 12 amino acids. The germline V and J ends were trimmed by 8 bases and 5 bases, with 16 bases remaining between them. In germline, CDR1 is DFQATT, CDR2 SNEGSKA (reference sequence). CDR3 sequence reads: CSLRLGLDEQYF. In DNA form, the CDR3 reads TGCAGTCTGCGGTTGGGGCTCGACGAGCAGTACTTC.

This clonotype came up many times. The chain carries TRBV20-1 and TRBJ2-5; D remains unclear. Trimming took off 6 bases at V and 2 bases at J, with 13 bases between the two ends. The germline V gene has CDR1 DFQATT and CDR2 SNEGSKA (reference sequence). The CDR3 extends over 13 amino acids. The CDR3: CSAEPPVQETQYF. The CDR3 nucleotides read TGCAGTGCCGAGCCCCCAGTACAAGAGACCCAGTACTTC.

Many counts were recorded for this clonotype. The chain has TRBV29-1 and TRBJ2-5; D may be TRBD1 (6 bases). V dropped 5 bases and J dropped 4 bases, with 11 bases sitting between them. This CDR3 comprises 12 residues. From germline, CDR1 is SQVTM and CDR2 ANQGSEA. This chain's CDR3 is CSVRTVGETQYF. The CDR3 coding sequence is TGCAGCGTTAGGACAGTTGGAGAGACCCAGTACTTC.

On this clonotype: Germline and junction disagree at one end, which may indicate a read error. This rearrangement joins TRBV2 to TRBJ2-2, with 10 bases lining up with TRBD1. The CDR3 loop spans 17 amino acids. CDR1 is SNHLY and CDR2 is FYNNEI in the germline V gene. The CDR3 region is CAGSAWGTGENTGELFF. DNA of the CDR3: TGTGCCGGCAGTGCTTGGGGGACAGGGGAAAACACCGGGGAGCTGTTTTTT.

This clonotype was picked up a small number of times. A much larger clone differs by one base, so this may be a read error. The genes are TRBV7-2 and TRBJ2-5; the match to TRBD2 covers 8 bases. Germline trimming cut 3 bases from V and 3 bases from J; bases unmatched to any gene: 6. Germline V CDR1 and CDR2: SGHTA, FQGNSA. The CDR3 sequence is 15 residues long. The CDR3 reads CASSLGLDKEETQYF. As DNA, the CDR3 is TGTGCCAGCAGCTTGGGACTAGACAAAGAAGAGACCCAGTACTTC.

V usage is TRBV24-1 and J usage is TRBJ2-7; perhaps TRBD2 as D (7 bases). V was pared by 2 bases and J by 2 bases, with 24 bases between. This CDR3 comprises 19 residues. From germline, CDR1 is KGHDR and CDR2 SFDVKD. The chain's CDR3 is CATSDSYKTRAGATYEQYF. The CDR3 nucleotides read TGTGCCACCAGTGATTCTTACAAAACTAGGGCGGGGGCGACCTACGAGCAGTACTTC.

This clonotype has more than one count but fewer than ten. V gene TRBV28 combines with J gene TRBJ2-3; no firm D call. This CDR3 is built from 12 residues. Looked up from germline, CDR1 is MDHEN and CDR2 is SYDVKM. V was pared by 5 bases and J by 6 bases, with 9 bases between. CDR3: CASSTYGDTQYF. The CDR3 bases are TGTGCCAGCAGTACGTACGGGGATACGCAGTATTTT.

This clonotype was counted between two and nine times. The chain uses TRBV7-3 and TRBJ2-1; 9 nucleotides line up with TRBD2. Germline values: CDR1 SGHTA, CDR2 FQGTGA. CDR3 length: 15 amino acids. The V gene end was trimmed by 4 bases and the J gene end by 5 bases; junction bases not matched to a gene: 6. CDR3 region: CASSSSSGNNNEQFF. The CDR3 DNA is TGTGCCAGCAGCTCGTCTAGCGGGAATAACAATGAGCAGTTCTTC.

For this clonotype: No conserved phenylalanine or tryptophan ends this CDR3, so it is likely a read error. The V call is TRBV11-2, the J call TRBJ2-5; D not certain. V lost 0 bases to trimming and J lost 5 bases, with 10 bases between them. The germline V gene encodes CDR1 SGHAT and CDR2 FQNNGV. The CDR3 extends over 14 amino acids. CDR3 sequence (DNA): TGTGCCAGCAGCTTAGACAGGACCCCGGAGACCCAGTACCTC. Translating gives CASSLDRTPETQYL.

The chain links TRBV6-4 to TRBJ1-2; the D is unclear. Germline V gene data show CDR1 as MRHNA and CDR2 as SNTAGT. The CDR3 has 11 amino acids. V lost 6 bases to trimming and J lost 4 bases, with 6 bases between them. The CDR3 bases are TGTGCCAGCAGCAACAGCTATGGCTACACCTTC. Protein: CASSNSYGYTF.

This clonotype was detected ten times or more. A much larger clone lies a single base off, so this may be a read error. The chain carries TRBV28 and TRBJ1-1, with 7 bases aligning to TRBD1. V lost 5 bases and J lost 4; bases outside the gene matches: 16. CDR1 is MDHEN and CDR2 is SYDVKM in the germline V gene. The CDR3 has 17 amino acids. The CDR3 protein is CASSRRQGSCMSTEAFF. Written as DNA, the CDR3 is TGTGCCAGCAGTCGACGACAGGGCTCTTGTATGAGCACTGAAGCTTTCTTT.

As DNA, the CDR3 is TGTGCCAGCAGTGAAGCGGGACAGCAGAATTCACCCCTCCACTTT. It encodes CASSEAGQQNSPLHF. This chain joins TRBV2 and TRBJ1-6, with TRBD1 matching 7 bases. The V gene's germline CDR1 is SNHLY and CDR2 FYNNEI. Unmatched junction bases numbered 3, after V lost 0 bases and J lost 7 bases. The CDR3 extends over 15 amino acids.

Note on this clonotype: A much larger clonotype is one base distant, so this may be a read error. The rearrangement joins TRBV7-9 to TRBJ2-1; maybe TRBD1 (6 bases). The CDR3 runs 13 residues. The germline CDR1 and CDR2 sequences are SEHNR and FQNEAQ (reference sequence). CDR3 amino acids: CTSSALQGNEQFF. The DNA of the CDR3 is TGTACCAGCAGCGCCTTACAGGGAAATGAGCAGTTCTTC.

This clonotype has more than one count but fewer than ten. The CDR3 DNA reads as TGTGCCAGCAGTGAACCCGGACAGCGGAACTATGGCTACACCTTC. Translated: CASSEPGQRNYGYTF. This rearrangement joins TRBV2 to TRBJ1-2; D might be TRBD1 (6 bases). Trimming took off 2 bases at V and 2 bases at J, with 12 bases between the two ends. The CDR3 is made up of 15 amino acids. Per the germline V gene, CDR1 is SNHLY and CDR2 is FYNNEI.

This sequence joins TRBV12-3 or TRBV12-4 and TRBJ2-5; D possibly corresponds to TRBD1 (6 bases). The CDR3 spans 15 residues. The V gene lost 8 bases and the J gene lost 1 base, with 17 bases spanning the gap. The CDR3 bases are TGTGCCAGCTCAAGCGTCCGGGACACCCAAGAGACCCAGTACTTC. This sequence encodes CASSSVRDTQETQYF.

The chain is built from TRBV5-1 and TRBJ1-6; D is unclear. The CDR3 is 17 residues long. The germline gives CDR1 SGHRS, CDR2 YFSETQ. The germline V and J ends were trimmed by 0 bases and 9 bases, with 19 bases remaining between them. The CDR3 DNA is TGCGCCAGCAGCTTGGAAGTAGGCAGGACTGGAGGTTCACCCCTCCACTTT. It specifies CASSLEVGRTGGSPLHF.

The chain links TRBV5-1 to TRBJ2-2; a possible D gene is TRBD2 (5 bases). This CDR3 is 15 amino acids long. CDR1 is SGHRS and CDR2 is YFSETQ in the germline V gene. Trimming pared 0 bases from V and 4 bases from J, leaving 10 bases between. The CDR3, as DNA: TGCGCCAGCAGCTTGGATATAGCGAGCACCGGGGAGCTGTTTTTT. This codes for CASSLDIASTGELFF.

There are many counts of this clonotype. This chain connects TRBV20-1 to TRBJ1-2; the match to TRBD1 covers 7 bases. The ends lost 5 bases at V and 5 bases at J; junction bases unmatched: 8. The CDR3 contains 13 residues. Germline-derived CDR1 and CDR2 are DFQATT and SNEGSKA (reference sequence). The CDR3 region has the DNA TGCAGTGCTCACAGGGGATCCCGGTATGGCTACACCTTC. Residues: CSAHRGSRYGYTF.

This chain links TRBV5-6 with TRBJ2-3; 7 nucleotides line up with TRBD2. The germline V gene encodes CDR1 SGHDT and CDR2 YYEEEE. CDR3 size: 16 residues. The trim removed 0 bases at V and 4 bases at J, leaving 8 bases unmatched. CDR3 nucleotides: TGTGCCAGCAGCTTGGTCGGACTAGTTGGGTCAGATACGCAGTATTTT. Protein sequence: CASSLVGLVGSDTQYF.

This clonotype was recorded at least ten times. This chain connects TRBV5-1 to TRBJ1-5; unclear D gene. Trimming took 0 bases from V and 7 from J, leaving 11 bases between them. Germline CDR1 reads SGHRS; CDR2 reads YFSETQ. The CDR3 length is 14 residues. The CDR3 reads CASSLGAPGQPQHF. CDR3 bases: TGCGCCAGCAGCTTGGGGGCCCCTGGGCAGCCCCAGCATTTT.

In this sample, this clonotype turned up a few times. The chain links TRBV10-2 to TRBJ1-2; maybe TRBD1 (5 bases). Per the germline V gene, CDR1 is WSHSY and CDR2 is SAAADI. Trimming cost V 7 bases and J 2 bases, with 17 bases left between them. The CDR3 has 15 residues. This CDR3 reads CASNGRDPPNYGYTF. In DNA, the CDR3 is TGCGCCAGCAATGGCAGGGATCCCCCGAACTATGGCTACACCTTC.